These 9 T cell receptor beta chains came from one sample sequenced in a study of T cells in women clearing cervical HPV infection. Measured with immunoSEQ multiplex PCR; TCRdb has only the in-frame clones, and not every one. The sample totals roughly 30,000 clones. The sequenced sample was blood buffy coat. The receptors come from a woman between 18 and 70 years old with a cervical HPV16 infection that either progressed to CIN3+ or cleared (not recorded which).

To note about this clone: The junction does not match germline at one end; this may be a read error. The read comes to an end 3 residues before the CDR3 does, leaving the germline J gene to fill in the end. The same CDR3 arises from other DNA sequences in this sample as well. The rearrangement joins TRBV7-2 to TRBJ1-3; D remains ambiguous. The CDR3 totals 13 residues. Germline V gene sequence: CDR1 SGHTA, CDR2 FQGNSA. The CDR3 sequence: CASGLSSGNTIYF. The DNA read from the CDR3 is TGTGCCAGCGGTCTTAGCTCTGGAAACACT.

As concerns this clone: The DNA ends 3 residues before the CDR3 does, and the rest of the CDR3 is filled in from the germline J gene. This sequence joins TRBV24-1 and TRBJ1-2, with D hard to call. The CDR3 is 16 amino acids. Per germline, CDR1 KGHDR and CDR2 SFDVKD. V was pared by 0 bases and J by 7 bases, with 17 bases between. The covered CDR3 bases are TGTGCCACCAGTGATTTGCAGGTCCGGGGTGCGCTTGGC. Amino acids: CATSDLQVRGALG. In full, the CDR3 reads CATSDLQVRGALGYTF.

On this clone: The CDR3 end lies 3 residues beyond the end of the read and is filled in from the germline J gene. The chain employs TRBV10-3 and TRBJ2-7; D is possibly TRBD1 (6 bases). This CDR3 has 17 residues. The V gene lost 3 bases and the J gene lost 4 bases, with 22 bases spanning the gap. Germline CDR1 and CDR2: ENHRY and SYGVKD. CDR3 amino acids: CAISDPLVGATRYEQYF. CDR3 bases read: TGTGCCATCAGTGACCCCCTCGTGGGGGCAACAAGATACGAG.

As concerns this clone: The sequence runs out 3 residues before the end of the CDR3; the remainder is reconstructed from the germline J gene. The chain carries TRBV18 and TRBJ1-1; possible D gene TRBD1, 5 bases. The CDR3 is 15 residues long. Trimming left V 1 base short and J 5 bases short, with 14 bases between. CDR1 KGHSH and CDR2 LQKENI come from the germline V gene. CDR3 loop: CASSPQGKLGTEAFF. Partial CDR3 DNA: TGTGCCAGCTCACCACAGGGGAAGCTGGGGACTGAA.

CDR3 sequence: CASSLWRELDGYTF. Partial CDR3 DNA: TGTGCCAGCAGCTTATGGAGGGAACTAGATGGC. The chain combines TRBV7-2 with TRBJ1-2, with D unresolved. The CDR3 end is not reached by the read, which stops 3 residues before it; the germline J gene fills it in. Trimming removed 2 bases from V and 6 bases from J, with 13 bases in between. The length of the CDR3 is 14 residues. Germline CDR1 is SGHTA and CDR2 is FQGNSA.

A note on this clone: Read coverage stops 3 residues before the CDR3 terminus; the germline J gene supplies the remainder. The chain is built from TRBV30 and TRBJ2-1, with TRBD2 matching 7 bases. V trimming: 1 base; J trimming: 5 bases; junction bases outside the gene matches: 5. CDR3 size: 14 residues. The germline gives CDR1 GTSNPN, CDR2 SVGIG (reference sequence). The sequenced part of the CDR3 DNA is TGTGCCTGGAGTGGGACTAGTCGGAACAATGAG. Translating gives CAWSGTSRNNE. From start to end, the CDR3 is CAWSGTSRNNEQFF.

Concerning this clone itself: The read stops 3 residues short of the end of the CDR3; the missing end is completed from the germline J gene. V and J are TRBV7-3 and TRBJ2-2; a weak D match, TRBD1 (5 bases). V lost 9 bases, J lost 0 bases, and 11 bases lay in between. CDR1 SGHTA and CDR2 FQGTGA come from the germline V gene. CDR3 length: 14 residues. The CDR3 sequence is CASSLGANTGELFF. CDR3 DNA (partial): TGTGCCAGTTCCTTAGGGGCGAACACCGGGGAG.

Remarks on this clone: The CDR3 is cut off 3 residues early in the read; its end comes from the germline J gene. The chain uses TRBV7-3 and TRBJ2-5; tentative D call: TRBD1 (5 bases). With 5 bases removed from V and 3 bases from J, the gap between germline ends came to 10 bases. Germline loops: CDR1 SGHTA, CDR2 FQGTGA. CDR3 length: 13 residues. Here the CDR3 reads CASSRGQEETQYF. The part of the CDR3 DNA that was read is TGTGCCAGCAGCCGCGGACAAGAAGAGACC.

On this clone itself: The CDR3 extends 3 residues past the end of the read, so its final part is completed from the germline J gene. The genes are TRBV5-1 and TRBJ1-6; D is unclear. The CDR3 length is 14 residues. Trimming removed 0 bases at V and 10 bases at J, with 11 bases between. Germline V lookup: CDR1 SGHRS, CDR2 YFSETQ. The CDR3 is CASSLETWNSPLHF. Partial CDR3 DNA: TGCGCCAGCAGCTTGGAGACATGGAACTCACCC. The entire variable domain, with the rest obtained from reference TRBV5-1 and TRBJ1-6, is as follows: KAGVTQTPRYLIKTRGQQVTLSCSPISGHRSVSWYQQTPGQGLQFLFEYFSETQRNKGNFPGRFSGRQFSNSRSEMNVSTLELGDSALYLCASSLETWNSPLHFGNGTRLTVT.